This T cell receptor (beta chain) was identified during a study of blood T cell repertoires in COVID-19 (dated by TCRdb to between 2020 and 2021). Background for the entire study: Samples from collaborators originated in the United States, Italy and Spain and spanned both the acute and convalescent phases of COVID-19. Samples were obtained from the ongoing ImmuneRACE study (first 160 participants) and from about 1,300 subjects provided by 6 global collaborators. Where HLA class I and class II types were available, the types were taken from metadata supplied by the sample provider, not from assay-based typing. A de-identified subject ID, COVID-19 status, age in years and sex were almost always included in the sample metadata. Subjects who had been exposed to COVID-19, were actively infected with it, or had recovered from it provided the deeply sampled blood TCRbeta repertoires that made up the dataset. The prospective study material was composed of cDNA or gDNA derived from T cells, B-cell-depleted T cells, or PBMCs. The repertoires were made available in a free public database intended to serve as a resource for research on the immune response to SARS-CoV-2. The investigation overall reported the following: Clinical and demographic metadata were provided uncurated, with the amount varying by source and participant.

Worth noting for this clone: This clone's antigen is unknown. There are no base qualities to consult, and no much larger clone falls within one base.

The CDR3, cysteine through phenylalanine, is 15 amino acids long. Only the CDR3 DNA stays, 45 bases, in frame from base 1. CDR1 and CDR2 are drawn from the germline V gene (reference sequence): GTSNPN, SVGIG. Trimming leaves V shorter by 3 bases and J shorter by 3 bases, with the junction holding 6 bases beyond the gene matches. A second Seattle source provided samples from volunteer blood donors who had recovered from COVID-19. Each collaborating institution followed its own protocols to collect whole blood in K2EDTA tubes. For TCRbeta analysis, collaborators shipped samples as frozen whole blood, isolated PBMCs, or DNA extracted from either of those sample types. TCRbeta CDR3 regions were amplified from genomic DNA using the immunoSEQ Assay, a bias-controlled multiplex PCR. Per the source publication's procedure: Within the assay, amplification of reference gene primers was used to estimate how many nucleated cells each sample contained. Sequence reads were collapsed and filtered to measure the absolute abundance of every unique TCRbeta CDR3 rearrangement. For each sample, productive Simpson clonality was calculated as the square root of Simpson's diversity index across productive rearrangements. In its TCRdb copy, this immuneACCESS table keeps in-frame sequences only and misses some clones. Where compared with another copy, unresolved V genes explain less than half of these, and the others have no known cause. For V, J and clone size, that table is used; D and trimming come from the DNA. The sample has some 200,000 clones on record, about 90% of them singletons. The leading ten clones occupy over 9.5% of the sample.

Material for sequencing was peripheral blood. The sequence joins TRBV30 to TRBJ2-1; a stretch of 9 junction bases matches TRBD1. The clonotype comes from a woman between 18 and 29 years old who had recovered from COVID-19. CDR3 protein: CAWRTRTGVYNEQFF. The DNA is TGTGCCTGGAGGACCAGGACAGGGGTCTACAATGAGCAGTTCTTC.